These 26 T cell receptor beta chains were all obtained from the same sample, sequenced in a study of blood T cell repertoires in COVID-19. Repertoires were generated with immunoSEQ multiplex PCR, while TCRdb's copy carries only in-frame clones and drops some. The sample carries about 240,000 clones, 70% to 90% recorded once. Sequencing used PBMCs or T cells enriched from blood (not recorded which). The source is a woman aged 40 to 50 with acute COVID-19.

There are a few counts of this clone. The chain couples TRBV5-5 to TRBJ1-1; 7 bases line up with TRBD1. Germline V gives CDR1 SGHKS, CDR2 YYEKEE (reference sequence). The CDR3 is made up of 15 amino acids. V lost 3 bases and J lost 1; bases outside the gene matches: 6. CDR3 DNA sequence: TGTGCCAGCAGCTATAAGGGGGCGGGGAACACTGAAGCTTTCTTT. Amino acid sequence: CASSYKGAGNTEAFF.

The chain recombines TRBV12-2 with TRBJ1-4; the DNA was not compared with TRBD1, the D call given in the table. TRBV12-2 is flagged as a pseudogene. The CDR3 loop spans 16 amino acids. The CDR3 spells CASRSQDSLTNEKLFF. In DNA, the CDR3 is TGTGCAAGTCGCTCCCAGGACAGTCTAACTAATGAAAAACTGTTTTTT.

A single count supports this clone. V usage is TRBV3-1 (or the pseudogene TRBV3-2) and J usage is TRBJ1-3; maybe TRBD1 (5 bases). This CDR3 has 13 residues. The germline V and J ends were trimmed by 0 bases and 11 bases, with 11 bases remaining between them. Per the germline V gene, CDR1 is LGHDT and CDR2 is YNNKEL (reference sequence). For the CDR3, the DNA is TGTGCCAGCAGCCAAGATCATCAGGGCTCCATATATTTT. Translation: CASSQDHQGSIYF.

The chain recombines TRBV9 with TRBJ2-2, with TRBD2 identical over 13 bases. The CDR3 has 17 residues. In germline, CDR1 is SGDLS, CDR2 YYNGEE. V trimming: 0 bases; J trimming: 3 bases; junction bases outside the gene matches: 2. This chain's CDR3 is CASSVDGLAGDTGELFF. The CDR3 DNA sequence: TGTGCCAGCAGCGTAGATGGACTAGCGGGAGACACCGGGGAGCTGTTTTTT.

The CDR3 region is CASSEWAGNTGELFF. The CDR3 region has the DNA TGTGCCAGCAGTGAATGGGCAGGGAACACCGGGGAGCTGTTTTTT. The V call is TRBV2, the J call TRBJ2-2; D remains ambiguous. Germline V gene data show CDR1 as SNHLY and CDR2 as FYNNEI. The CDR3 contains 15 residues. Trimming cost V 2 bases and J 1 base, with 8 bases left between them.

The chain links TRBV2 to TRBJ1-2; the D is unclear. The CDR3 runs 14 residues. In germline, CDR1 is SNHLY, CDR2 FYNNEI. Between the trimmed V and J ends, which lost 5 bases and 2 bases, there was a span of 12 bases. The CDR3 spells CASSLHTSNYGYTF. The CDR3 DNA reads as TGTGCCAGCAGTCTTCACACCTCGAACTATGGCTACACCTTC.

V is TRBV18 and J is TRBJ1-4, with D possibly being TRBD1 (5 bases). CDR1 is KGHSH and CDR2 is LQKENI in the germline V gene. The V end was cut by 5 bases, the J end by 8 bases, with 18 bases between. The CDR3 is 15 amino acids. The CDR3 coding sequence is TGTGCCAGCTCATCGAGGGCCAGGAGGGGAGAAAAACTGTTTTTT. This sequence encodes CASSSRARRGEKLFF.

The V and J genes are TRBV5-1 and TRBJ2-3; 9 nucleotides match TRBD2. Germline V CDR1 and CDR2: SGHRS, YFSETQ. The CDR3 length is 16 residues. J lost 4 bases, V lost 3 bases, and 9 bases had no gene match. The CDR3 DNA reads as TGCGCCAGCAGCTCCTTAAGACTAGCGGAGGCAGATACGCAGTATTTT. Translating gives CASSSLRLAEADTQYF.

This chain joins TRBV5-6 and TRBJ2-7, with D possibly being TRBD1 (6 bases). This CDR3 spans 14 amino acids. Trimming removed 4 bases at V and 5 bases at J, with 16 bases between. The germline V gene has CDR1 SGHDT and CDR2 YYEEEE. As DNA, the CDR3 is TGTGCCAGCAGCCCGGGACAATTTTCCCACGAGCAGTACTTC. The encoded protein is CASSPGQFSHEQYF.

V is TRBV9 and J is TRBJ2-1, with D perhaps matching TRBD2 (5 bases). The CDR3 spans 13 residues. The V gene lost 4 bases and the J gene lost 3 bases, with 8 bases spanning the gap. Germline-derived CDR1 and CDR2 are SGDLS and YYNGEE. This chain's CDR3 is CASSFRDYNEQFF. For the CDR3, the DNA is TGTGCCAGCAGCTTCCGGGACTACAATGAGCAGTTCTTC. The full variable domain, completed using reference TRBV9 and TRBJ2-1, is DSGVTQTPKHLITATGQRVTLRCSPRSGDLSVYWYQQSLDQGLQFLIQYYNGEERAKGNILERFSAQQFPDLHSELNLSSLELGDSALYFCASSFRDYNEQFFGPGTRLTVL.

The chain couples TRBV4-2 to TRBJ1-5, with 10 positions matching TRBD1. Trimming at V came to 1 base and at J to 3 bases, leaving 3 bases not matched to a gene. This CDR3 spans 16 amino acids. From germline, CDR1 is LGHNA and CDR2 YNFKEQ. The CDR3 DNA is TGTGCCAGCAGCCAAGGGACAGGGGGGAACAATCAGCCCCAGCATTTT. Translated: CASSQGTGGNNQPQHF.

The V call is TRBV5-1, the J call TRBJ1-3; tentative D call: TRBD1 (5 bases). CDR3 length: 15 residues. V was shortened by 2 bases and J by 0 bases, with 9 bases between the two germline ends. The V gene's germline CDR1 is SGHRS and CDR2 YFSETQ. The CDR3 DNA sequence: TGCGCCAGCAGCTTAACAGGAGACTCTGGAAACACCATATATTTT. Its translation is CASSLTGDSGNTIYF.

The chain joins TRBV21-1 to TRBJ1-4. TRBV21-1 is labeled a pseudogene. The CDR3 totals 17 residues. CDR3 in DNA: TGTGCCAGCAGCGATGGCGGGGCAAAGGCAACTAATGAAAAACTGTTTTTT. The encoded protein is CASSDGGAKATNEKLFF.

The chain uses TRBV25-1 and TRBJ1-4; D gene ambiguous. Between the trimmed V and J ends, which lost 2 bases and 8 bases, there was a span of 9 bases. The CDR3 sequence is 13 residues long. From germline, CDR1 is MGHDK and CDR2 SYGVNS. The CDR3 nucleotides read TGTGCCAGCAGTGAACCCGCGACAGAAAAACTGTTTTTT. Its protein product is CASSEPATEKLFF.

The chain carries TRBV25-1 and TRBJ2-3; 7 nucleotides align to TRBD2. In germline, CDR1 is MGHDK, CDR2 SYGVNS. This CDR3 is built from 16 residues. The V segment lost 1 base and the J segment 0 bases; nucleotides outside the gene matches: 4. The CDR3 region is CASSEWSSGSTDTQYF. The CDR3 bases are TGTGCCAGCAGTGAATGGTCTAGCGGTAGCACAGATACGCAGTATTTT.

The genes are TRBV19 and TRBJ2-1; TRBD1 aligns across 7 bases. This CDR3 contains 16 residues. Germline V gene data show CDR1 as LNHDA and CDR2 as SQIVND (reference sequence). Trimming at V came to 6 bases and at J to 7 bases, leaving 15 bases not matched to a gene. CDR3 amino acids: CASRGPGQPIRNEQFF. The DNA of the CDR3 is TGTGCCAGTAGAGGACCGGGACAGCCCATTCGGAATGAGCAGTTCTTC.

This sequence joins TRBV5-1 and TRBJ2-7; 9 nucleotides align to TRBD1. The germline gives CDR1 SGHRS, CDR2 YFSETQ. The CDR3 length is 14 residues. Trimming removed 5 bases from V and 2 bases from J; junction bases left unmatched: 5. CDR3 region: CASRNGQGTYEQYF. The CDR3 DNA reads TGCGCCAGCAGGAACGGACAGGGGACCTACGAGCAGTACTTC.

V and J are TRBV6-5 and TRBJ1-6, with D maybe TRBD1 (5 bases). Germline V gene data show CDR1 as MNHEY and CDR2 as SVGAGI. The CDR3 spans 14 residues. The V end lost 5 bases, the J end lost 7 bases, and 12 bases lay between the germline ends. The CDR3 loop reads CASSPRQPNSPLHF. DNA of the CDR3: TGTGCCAGCAGTCCCCGACAGCCCAATTCACCCCTCCACTTT.

The V gene is TRBV6-5, the J gene TRBJ2-7, with D possibly matching TRBD1 (6 bases). The germline V gene encodes CDR1 MNHEY and CDR2 SVGAGI. V was shortened by 7 bases and J by 4 bases, with 17 bases between the two germline ends. The CDR3 contains 14 residues. This CDR3 is CASTRTESSYEQYF. In DNA form, the CDR3 reads TGTGCCAGCACCAGGACAGAGTCATCTTACGAGCAGTACTTC.

The chain carries TRBV19 and TRBJ2-3; TRBD2 might be the D (6 bases). The CDR3 covers 13 residues. The ends were cut back, 4 bases at V and 2 bases at J, with 7 bases in the middle. Germline CDR1 is LNHDA and CDR2 is SQIVND (reference sequence). The CDR3 DNA sequence: TGTGCCAGTAGTAGCGGGATCACAGATACGCAGTATTTT. Translation gives CASSSGITDTQYF. The entire variable domain, with the rest obtained from reference TRBV19 and TRBJ2-3, is as follows: DGGITQSPKYLFRKEGQNVTLSCEQNLNHDAMYWYRQDPGQGLRLIYYSQIVNDFQKGDIAEGYSVSREKKESFPLTVTSAQKNPTAFYLCASSSGITDTQYFGPGTRLTVL.

The chain links TRBV4-1 to TRBJ2-1; 10 bases are shared with TRBD1. Germline V lookup: CDR1 MGHRA, CDR2 YSYEKL. This CDR3 has 17 residues. V shed 2 bases and J 1 base; nucleotides not matched to a gene: 5. CDR3 amino acids: CASSQSRTGGSYNEQFF. The CDR3 coding sequence is TGCGCCAGCAGCCAATCGAGGACAGGGGGGTCCTACAATGAGCAGTTCTTC.

This clone was seen just once. This chain uses TRBV13 with TRBJ1-4, with 7 positions matching TRBD1. This CDR3 comprises 16 residues. Losses at the gene ends were 4 bases for V and 6 bases for J; bases not matched to a gene: 11. CDR1 is PRHDT and CDR2 is FYEKMQ in the germline V gene (reference sequence). This CDR3 reads CASSYQLGGADEKLFF. CDR3 nucleotide sequence: TGTGCCAGCAGCTACCAATTAGGGGGCGCGGATGAAAAACTGTTTTTT.

The chain carries TRBV18 and TRBJ2-7; TRBD2 matches at 10 bases. This CDR3 is built from 14 residues. V lost 6 bases and J lost 0; bases outside the gene matches: 2. Germline values: CDR1 KGHSH, CDR2 LQKENI. The CDR3 DNA reads as TGTGCCAGCTCTGGACTAGCGGCCTCCTACGAGCAGTACTTC. As protein: CASSGLAASYEQYF.

The chain has TRBV4-2 and TRBJ1-6; tentatively, D is TRBD1 (5 bases). Germline V gives CDR1 LGHNA, CDR2 YNFKEQ. Trimming removed 1 base at V and 14 bases at J, with 15 bases between. The CDR3 runs to 14 residues. The CDR3 region has the DNA TGTGCCAGCAGCCAAGCTACAGGTGGGAGGGCCCTCCACTTT. Its protein product is CASSQATGGRALHF.

The chain combines TRBV9 with TRBJ2-1; 10 nucleotides line up with TRBD2. Germline trimming cut 3 bases from V and 6 bases from J; bases unmatched to any gene: 3. CDR3 length: 14 amino acids. In germline, CDR1 is SGDLS, CDR2 YYNGEE. The CDR3 here is CASSGASGSNEQFF. DNA for the CDR3: TGTGCCAGCAGCGGAGCTAGCGGGAGCAATGAGCAGTTCTTC.

The chain couples TRBV7-9 to TRBJ2-7, with 12 positions matching TRBD2. The CDR3 sequence is 15 residues long. V gave up 5 bases and J gave up 0 bases; unmatched junction bases: 2. The V gene's germline CDR1 is SEHNR and CDR2 FQNEAQ (reference sequence). The CDR3 spells CASSGLAGSSYEQYF. The CDR3 nucleotides read TGTGCCAGCAGCGGACTAGCGGGAAGCTCCTACGAGCAGTACTTC.